This paragraph covers one T cell receptor (beta chain) sequence. This clonotype showed up just a few times. Its antigen is still unknown. One base away there is no much larger clone; base qualities are not given. As encoded in the germline V gene, CDR1 is SGHRS while CDR2 is YFSETQ. The V and J ends are trimmed by 4 bases and 4 bases, leaving 14 bases between them. The CDR3, from cysteine to phenylalanine, totals 14 residues. The retained sequence is limited to the CDR3, 42 bases, with the frame set at the first base. The run used an Illumina NovaSeq 6000. TCRalpha and TCRbeta cDNA libraries were built by 5'RACE with constant-segment primers, adding sample barcodes and unique molecular identifiers. Trizol reagent was used to extract RNA from every sample. The libraries were amplified in two PCR steps, and the second step added a second sample barcode and Illumina TruSeq adapters. Sequencing of the libraries was done on an Illumina NovaSeq, producing 2 x 150 bp paired-end reads. Under the source paper's analysis protocol: The reads were demultiplexed and collapsed into UMI-guided consensus sequences using migec v1.2.7. With mixcr v2.1.11, UMI consensuses were aligned to TRA and TRB V and J templates and assembled into clonotypes. A clonotype was counted as expanded or contracted only if both edgeR and NoisET called the change significant, with noise models trained on biological replicates. For edgeR calls, a false discovery rate-adjusted p below 0.01 and a log2 fold-change threshold of 1 were applied. As an exploratory analysis of dynamics, max-normalized trajectories of the 1000 most abundant clonotypes were examined with PCA combined with hierarchical clustering. Each responding clone was given a CD4 or CD8 phenotype based on the CD4+ and CD8+ repertoires, which had been sequenced separately. Using fastp trimming at Q25 and MiXCR clonotype assembly, TCRdb reanalyzed the public sequencing data and kept in-frame beta chains. All rows with the same CDR3 protein become a single entry with the most common DNA and genes. TCRdb, not the authors, supplied the V and J calls. For this sample there are 350,000 to 400,000 distinct CDR3 sequences; approximately 15% appear just once. The biggest ten clones account for roughly a fifth of the sample.

The data stem from a study of T-cell memory formation after mild COVID-19 (dated by TCRdb to 2020 to 2022). About the investigation overall: TCR sequence clusters from the two donors were found to be largely donor specific. In a couple of donors, T-cell clones that expanded and contracted after mild COVID-19 were tracked by sequencing TCRalpha and TCRbeta repertoires over time. Two young, previously healthy adult volunteers made up the cohort, one male and one female. What the research found in general, with its limitations: Only a couple of mild cases were covered in the study, and larger cohorts including severe cases with pre-infection samples were considered necessary. Whether the second-wave clones peaking on day 37 were SARS-CoV-2 specific was not confirmed. The detection of some responding clones in pre-infection memory suggests that pre-existing cross-reactive memory T cells joined the SARS-CoV-2 response. Contracting CD4+ clones appeared mostly in the CM and EM memory subsets, whereas CD8+ clones were enriched in EMRA. Clones contracting from day 15 to 85 had balanced CD4/CD8 phenotypes, while a second wave expanding from day 15 to 37 was biased towards CD4+.

Ficoll-Paque density gradient centrifugation was used to isolate PBMCs. The source of this sequence is a man aged 18 to 35 who had mild COVID-19 (a few samples of this study predate the infection). The sample titles of this study are shuffled in the database, so cell type and time point are left out; the donor was told from shared clones. The chain is made from TRBV5-1 and TRBJ1-1, with an unclear D gene assignment. Sample: PBMCs or a T cell subset sorted from them (not recorded which). The CDR3 here reads CASSSPSGGTEAFF. Read as DNA, the sequence is TGCGCCAGCAGCAGTCCCTCGGGTGGCACTGAAGCTTTCTTT.